This T cell receptor (beta chain) was identified in a study of tumor-infiltrating lymphocytes in primary liver carcinoma. In the study overall: Men and women, 30 to 69 years of age, made up the patients.

Concerning this clonotype: At one boundary the junction diverges from the germline segment, which might be a read error.

A constant-region primer served to make TCR beta cDNA from around 500 ng total RNA. A slightly modified ARM-PCR protocol with three nested multiplex PCR rounds produced these TCR beta libraries. Rounds one and two of PCR, each of around 11 cycles, were primed with TRBV1-TRBV30 forward primers and a C-beta reverse primer. TCRdb itself ran the multiplex PCR reads through MiXCR, one entry per CDR3 protein. The sample includes approximately 320,000 distinct CDR3 sequences, approximately 58% seen only once; the top ten take approximately 15%. Blood RNA originated from unsorted whole blood, with germline DNA additionally extracted. CDR3 length equals 15 residues. In germline, CDR1 is LGHNT, CDR2 FRNRAP.

Sequencing was done on a sample of peripheral blood. The chain uses TRBV12-5 and TRBJ1-5; 7 bases are a match to TRBD1. The receptor was isolated from a woman aged 25 to 45 with primary liver carcinoma and hepatitis B virus infection. CDR3 coding DNA: TGTGCTGGTGGCCCCCCGGGACAGAGCAATCAGCCCCAGCATTTT. Translated, it gives CAGGPPGQSNQPQHF. The variable domain in full, completed from reference TRBV12-5 and TRBJ1-5, reads DARVTQTPRHKVTEMGQEVTMRCQPILGHNTVFWYRQTMMQGLELLAYFRNRAPLDDSGMPKDRFSAEMPDATLATLKIQPSEPRDSAVYFCAGGPPGQSNQPQHFGDGTRLSIL.